This T cell receptor (beta chain) appears in the sequencing data of a study of T cell responses to AZD1222 COVID-19 vaccine. Concerning this clone itself: The antigen remains undetermined.

Measured with immunoSEQ multiplex PCR; TCRdb has only the in-frame clones, and not every one. The repertoire includes roughly 45,000 clones, about 83% of them detected once, and around 7% sits in the top ten. J lost 13 bases, V lost 6 bases, and 12 bases had no gene match. CDR1 and CDR2 (germline): WNHNN, SYGVQD (reference sequence). The CDR3 consists of 13 residues. Overall study findings and caveats: Donors were largely white British and mainly female; clonal diversity was possibly underestimated.

The clonotype was recovered from an adult in good health. The chain is built from TRBV10-1 and TRBJ2-4; 7 bases are shared with TRBD2. Sequenced material: peripheral blood, taken on day 0 of AZD1222 vaccination. The CDR3 region is CASSTGLEGLQYF. The CDR3 region has the DNA TGCGCCAGCAGCACAGGACTAGAAGGGCTCCAGTACTTC.